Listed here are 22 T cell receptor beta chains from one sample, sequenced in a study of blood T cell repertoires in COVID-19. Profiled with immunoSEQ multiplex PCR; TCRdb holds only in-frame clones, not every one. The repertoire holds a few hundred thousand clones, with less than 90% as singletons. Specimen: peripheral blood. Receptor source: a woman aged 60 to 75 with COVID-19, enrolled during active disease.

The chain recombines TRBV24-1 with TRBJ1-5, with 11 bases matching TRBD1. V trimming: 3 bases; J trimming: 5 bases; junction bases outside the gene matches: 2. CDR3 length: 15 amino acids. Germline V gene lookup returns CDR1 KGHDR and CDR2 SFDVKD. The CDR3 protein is CATSDGGQGDQPQHF. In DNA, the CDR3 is TGTGCCACCAGTGATGGGGGACAGGGGGATCAGCCCCAGCATTTT.

The CDR3 nucleotides are TGTGCCAGCAGTACCACGGCAGATACGCAGTATTTT. Translation gives CASSTTADTQYF. This chain connects TRBV6-6 to TRBJ2-3; no clear D gene. V was cut by 5 bases and J by 4 bases, with 7 bases left in between. The V gene's germline CDR1 is MNHNY and CDR2 SVGAGI (reference sequence). The CDR3 consists of 12 residues.

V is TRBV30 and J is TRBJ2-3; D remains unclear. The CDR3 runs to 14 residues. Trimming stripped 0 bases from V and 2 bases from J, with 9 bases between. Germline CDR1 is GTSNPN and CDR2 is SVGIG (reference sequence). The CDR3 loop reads CAWSVLIYTDTQYF. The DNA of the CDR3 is TGTGCCTGGAGTGTACTTATATACACAGATACGCAGTATTTT.

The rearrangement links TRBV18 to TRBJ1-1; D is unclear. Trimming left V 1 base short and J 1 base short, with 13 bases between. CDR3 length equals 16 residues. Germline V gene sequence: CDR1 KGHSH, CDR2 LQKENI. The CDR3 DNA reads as TGTGCCAGCTCACCACTTTCCGGGTACCAGAACACTGAAGCTTTCTTT. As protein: CASSPLSGYQNTEAFF.

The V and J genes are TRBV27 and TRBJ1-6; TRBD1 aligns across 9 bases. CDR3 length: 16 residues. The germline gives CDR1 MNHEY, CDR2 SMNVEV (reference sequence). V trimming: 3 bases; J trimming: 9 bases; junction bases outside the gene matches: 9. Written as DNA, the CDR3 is TGTGCCAGCAGTTTTAAATCCGGGACAGGGATTTCACCCCTCCACTTT. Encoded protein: CASSFKSGTGISPLHF.

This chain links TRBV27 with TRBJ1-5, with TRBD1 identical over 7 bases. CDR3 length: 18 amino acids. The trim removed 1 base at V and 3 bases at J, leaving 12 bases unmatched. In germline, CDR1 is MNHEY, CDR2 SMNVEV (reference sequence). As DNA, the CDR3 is TGTGCCAGCAGTTTATTTGGGGGGACAGCCTGGGACAATCAGCCCCAGCATTTT. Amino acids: CASSLFGGTAWDNQPQHF.

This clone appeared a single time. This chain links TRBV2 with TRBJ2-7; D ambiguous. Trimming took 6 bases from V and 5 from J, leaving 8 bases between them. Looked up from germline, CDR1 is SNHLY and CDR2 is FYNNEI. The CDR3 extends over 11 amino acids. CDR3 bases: TGTGCCAGCAGGTTGCTAAACGAGCAGTACTTC. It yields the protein CASRLLNEQYF.

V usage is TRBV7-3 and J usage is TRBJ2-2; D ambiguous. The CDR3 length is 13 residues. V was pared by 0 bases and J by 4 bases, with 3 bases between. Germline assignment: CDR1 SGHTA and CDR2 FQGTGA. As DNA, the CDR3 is TGTGCCAGCAGCTTAACCGTCACCGGGGAGCTGTTTTTT. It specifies CASSLTVTGELFF.

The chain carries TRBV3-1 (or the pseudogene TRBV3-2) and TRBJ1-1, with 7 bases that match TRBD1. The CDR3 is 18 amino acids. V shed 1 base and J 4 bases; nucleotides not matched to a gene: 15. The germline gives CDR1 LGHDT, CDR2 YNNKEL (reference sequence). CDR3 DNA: TGTGCCAGCAGCCAAGTTGGGGCAGGGGGGATCTTGGGCACTGAAGCTTTCTTT. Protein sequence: CASSQVGAGGILGTEAFF.

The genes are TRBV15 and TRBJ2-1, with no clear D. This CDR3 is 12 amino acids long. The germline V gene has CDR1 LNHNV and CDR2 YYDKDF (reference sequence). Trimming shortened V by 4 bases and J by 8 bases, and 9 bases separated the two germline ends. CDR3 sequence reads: CATSTGWDEQFF. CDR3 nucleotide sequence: TGTGCCACCAGCACGGGTTGGGATGAGCAGTTCTTC.

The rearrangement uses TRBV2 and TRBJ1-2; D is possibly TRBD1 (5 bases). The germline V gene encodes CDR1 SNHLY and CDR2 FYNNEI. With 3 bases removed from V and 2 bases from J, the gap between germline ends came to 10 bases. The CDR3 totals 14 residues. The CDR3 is CASSEGRANYGYTF. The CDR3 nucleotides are TGTGCCAGCAGTGAGGGCAGGGCAAACTATGGCTACACCTTC.

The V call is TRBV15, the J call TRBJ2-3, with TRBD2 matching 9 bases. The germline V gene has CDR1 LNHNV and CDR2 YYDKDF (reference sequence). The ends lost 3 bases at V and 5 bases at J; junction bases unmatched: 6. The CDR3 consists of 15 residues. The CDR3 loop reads CATSSGRGGGDTQYF. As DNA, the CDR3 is TGTGCCACCAGCAGCGGGCGGGGGGGCGGAGATACGCAGTATTTT.

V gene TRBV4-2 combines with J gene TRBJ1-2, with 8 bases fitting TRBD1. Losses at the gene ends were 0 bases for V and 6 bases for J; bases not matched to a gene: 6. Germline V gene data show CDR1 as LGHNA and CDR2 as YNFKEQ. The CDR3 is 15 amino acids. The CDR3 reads CASSQEDRGVDGYTF. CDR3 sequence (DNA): TGTGCCAGCAGCCAAGAAGACAGGGGAGTGGATGGCTACACCTTC.

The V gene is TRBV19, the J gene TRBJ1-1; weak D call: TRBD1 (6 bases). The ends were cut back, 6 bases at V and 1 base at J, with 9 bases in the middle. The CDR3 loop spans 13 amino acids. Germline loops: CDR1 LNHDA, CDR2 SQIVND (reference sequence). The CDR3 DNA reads TGTGCCAGTAGCCAGACAGGGAACACTGAAGCTTTCTTT. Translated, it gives CASSQTGNTEAFF.

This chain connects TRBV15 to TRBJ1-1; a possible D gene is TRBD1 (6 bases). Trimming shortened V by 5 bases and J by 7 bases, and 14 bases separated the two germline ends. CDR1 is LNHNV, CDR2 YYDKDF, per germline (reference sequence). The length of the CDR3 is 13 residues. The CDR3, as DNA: TGTGCCACCAGCCCCAGGCGAGGGGGTGAAGCTTTCTTT. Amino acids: CATSPRRGGEAFF.

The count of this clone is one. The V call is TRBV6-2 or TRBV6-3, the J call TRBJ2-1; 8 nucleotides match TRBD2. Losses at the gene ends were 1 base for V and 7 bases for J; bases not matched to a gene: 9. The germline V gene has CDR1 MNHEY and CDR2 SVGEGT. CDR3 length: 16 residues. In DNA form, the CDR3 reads TGTGCCAGCAGTTACTGGCCGGGGGGGCGTTTTAATGAGCAGTTCTTC. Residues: CASSYWPGGRFNEQFF.

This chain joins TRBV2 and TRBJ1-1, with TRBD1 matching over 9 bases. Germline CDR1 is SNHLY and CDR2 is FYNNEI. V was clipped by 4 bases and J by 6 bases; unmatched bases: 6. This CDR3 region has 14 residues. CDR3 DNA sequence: TGTGCCAGCAGTGCCCCGGACAGGGGCCCTGAAGCTTTCTTT. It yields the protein CASSAPDRGPEAFF. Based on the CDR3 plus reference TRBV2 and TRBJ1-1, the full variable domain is EPEVTQTPSHQVTQMGQEVILRCVPISNHLYFYWYRQILGQKVEFLVSFYNNEISEKSEIFDDQFSVERPDGSNFTLKIRSTKLEDSAMYFCASSAPDRGPEAFFGQGTRLTVV.

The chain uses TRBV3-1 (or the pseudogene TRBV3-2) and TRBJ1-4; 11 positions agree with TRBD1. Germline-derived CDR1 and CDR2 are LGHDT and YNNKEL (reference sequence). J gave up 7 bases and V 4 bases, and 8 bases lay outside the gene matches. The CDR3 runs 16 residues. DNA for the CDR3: TGTGCCAGCAGCCGCGGAAGGACAGGGGGCGGTGAAAAACTGTTTTTT. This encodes CASSRGRTGGGEKLFF.

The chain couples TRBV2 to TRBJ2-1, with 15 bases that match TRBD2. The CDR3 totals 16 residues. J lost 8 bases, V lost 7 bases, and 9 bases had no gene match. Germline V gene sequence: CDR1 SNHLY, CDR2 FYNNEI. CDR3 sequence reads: CASTTGLAGGGDEQFF. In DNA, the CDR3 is TGTGCCAGCACCACGGGACTAGCGGGGGGCGGAGATGAGCAGTTCTTC.

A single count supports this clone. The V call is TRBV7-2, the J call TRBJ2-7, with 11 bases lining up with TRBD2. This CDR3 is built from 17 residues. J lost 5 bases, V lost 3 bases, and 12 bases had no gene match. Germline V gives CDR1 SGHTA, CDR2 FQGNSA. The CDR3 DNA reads TGTGCCAGCAGCTTGTTAGCGGGGGGGCTATTCGTCAACGAGCAGTACTTC. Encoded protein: CASSLLAGGLFVNEQYF.

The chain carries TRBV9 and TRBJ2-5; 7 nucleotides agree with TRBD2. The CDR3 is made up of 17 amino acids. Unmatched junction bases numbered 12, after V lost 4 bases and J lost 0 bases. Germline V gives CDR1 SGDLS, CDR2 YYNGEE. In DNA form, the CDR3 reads TGTGCCAGCAGCAAGGCGATCAGCGGGGCGTACCAAGAGACCCAGTACTTC. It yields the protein CASSKAISGAYQETQYF. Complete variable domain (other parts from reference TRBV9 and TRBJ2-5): DSGVTQTPKHLITATGQRVTLRCSPRSGDLSVYWYQQSLDQGLQFLIQYYNGEERAKGNILERFSAQQFPDLHSELNLSSLELGDSALYFCASSKAISGAYQETQYFGPGTRLLVL.

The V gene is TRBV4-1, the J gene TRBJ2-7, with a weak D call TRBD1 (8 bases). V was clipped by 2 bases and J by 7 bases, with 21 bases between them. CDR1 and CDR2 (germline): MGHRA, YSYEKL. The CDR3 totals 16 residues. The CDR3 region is CASSQPRQGRGYEQYF. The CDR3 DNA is TGCGCCAGCAGCCAACCAAGACAGGGGAGGGGATATGAGCAGTACTTC.